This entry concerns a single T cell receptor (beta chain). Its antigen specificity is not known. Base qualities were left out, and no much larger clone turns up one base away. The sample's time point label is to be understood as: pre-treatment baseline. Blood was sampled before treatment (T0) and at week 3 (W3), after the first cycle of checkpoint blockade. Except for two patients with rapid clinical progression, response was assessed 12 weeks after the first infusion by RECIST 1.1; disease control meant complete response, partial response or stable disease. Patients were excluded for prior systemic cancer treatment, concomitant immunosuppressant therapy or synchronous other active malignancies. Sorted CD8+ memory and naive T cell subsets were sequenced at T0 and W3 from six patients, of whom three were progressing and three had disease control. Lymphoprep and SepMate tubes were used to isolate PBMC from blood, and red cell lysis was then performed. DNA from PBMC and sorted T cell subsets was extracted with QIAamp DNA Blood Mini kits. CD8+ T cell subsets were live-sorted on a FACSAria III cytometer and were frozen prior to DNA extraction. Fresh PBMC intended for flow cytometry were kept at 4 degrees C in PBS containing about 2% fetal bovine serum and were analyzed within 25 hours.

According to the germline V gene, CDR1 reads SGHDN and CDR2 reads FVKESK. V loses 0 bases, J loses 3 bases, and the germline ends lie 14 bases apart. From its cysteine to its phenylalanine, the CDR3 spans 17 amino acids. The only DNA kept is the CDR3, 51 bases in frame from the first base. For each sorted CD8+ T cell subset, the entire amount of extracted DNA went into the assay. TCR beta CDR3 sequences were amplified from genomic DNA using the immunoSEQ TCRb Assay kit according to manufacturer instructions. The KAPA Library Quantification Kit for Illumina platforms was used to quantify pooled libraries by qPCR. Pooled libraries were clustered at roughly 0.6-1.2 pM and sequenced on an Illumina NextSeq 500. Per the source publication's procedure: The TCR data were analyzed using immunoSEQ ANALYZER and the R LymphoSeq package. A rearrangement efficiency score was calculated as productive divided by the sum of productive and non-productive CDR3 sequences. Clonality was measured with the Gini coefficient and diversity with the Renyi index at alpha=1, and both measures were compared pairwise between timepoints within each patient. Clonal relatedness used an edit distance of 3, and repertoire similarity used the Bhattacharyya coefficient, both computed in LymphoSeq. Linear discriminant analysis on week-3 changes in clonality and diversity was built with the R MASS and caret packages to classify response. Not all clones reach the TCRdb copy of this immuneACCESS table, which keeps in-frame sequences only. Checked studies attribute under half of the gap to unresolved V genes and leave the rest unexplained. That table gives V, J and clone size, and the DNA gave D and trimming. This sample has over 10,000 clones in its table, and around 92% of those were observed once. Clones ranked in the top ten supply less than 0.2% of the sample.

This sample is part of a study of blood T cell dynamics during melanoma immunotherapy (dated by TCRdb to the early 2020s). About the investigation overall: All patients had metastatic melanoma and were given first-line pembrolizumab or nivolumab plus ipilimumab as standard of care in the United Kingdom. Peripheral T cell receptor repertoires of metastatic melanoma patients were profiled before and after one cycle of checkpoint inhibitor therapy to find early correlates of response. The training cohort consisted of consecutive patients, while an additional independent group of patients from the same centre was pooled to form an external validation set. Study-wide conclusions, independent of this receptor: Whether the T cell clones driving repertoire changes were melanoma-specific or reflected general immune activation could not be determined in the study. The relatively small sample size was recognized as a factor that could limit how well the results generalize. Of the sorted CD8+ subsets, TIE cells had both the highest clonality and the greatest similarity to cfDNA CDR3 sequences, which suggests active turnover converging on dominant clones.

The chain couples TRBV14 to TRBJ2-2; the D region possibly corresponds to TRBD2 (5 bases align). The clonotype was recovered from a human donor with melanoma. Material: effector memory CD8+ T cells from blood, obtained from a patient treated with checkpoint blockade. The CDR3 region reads CASSQDYYRGYTGELFF. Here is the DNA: TGTGCCAGCAGCCAAGATTATTACCGAGGGTACACCGGGGAGCTGTTTTTT. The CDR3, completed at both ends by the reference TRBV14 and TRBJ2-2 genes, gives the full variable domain EAGVTQFPSHSVIEKGQTVTLRCDPISGHDNLYWYRRVMGKEIKFLLHFVKESKQDESGMPNNRFLAERTGGTYSTLKVQPAELEDSGVYFCASSQDYYRGYTGELFFGEGSRLTVL.